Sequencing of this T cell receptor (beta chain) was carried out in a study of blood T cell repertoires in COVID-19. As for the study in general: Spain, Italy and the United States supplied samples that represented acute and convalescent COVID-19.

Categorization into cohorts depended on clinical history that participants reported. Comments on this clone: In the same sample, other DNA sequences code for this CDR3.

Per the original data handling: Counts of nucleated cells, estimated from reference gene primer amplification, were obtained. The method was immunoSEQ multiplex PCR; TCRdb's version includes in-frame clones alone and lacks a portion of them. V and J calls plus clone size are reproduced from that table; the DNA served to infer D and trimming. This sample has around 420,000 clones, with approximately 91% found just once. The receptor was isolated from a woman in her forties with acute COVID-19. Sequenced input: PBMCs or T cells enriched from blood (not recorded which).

CDR3 loop: CASSTGLSTDTQYF. Written as DNA, the CDR3 is TGTGCCAGCAGTACAGGGTTGAGCACAGATACGCAGTATTTT. This sequence joins TRBV6-5 and TRBJ2-3, with D tentatively TRBD1 (6 bases). The CDR3 runs to 14 residues. Germline V CDR1 and CDR2: MNHEY, SVGAGI. The V gene lost 5 bases and the J gene lost 0 bases, with 9 bases spanning the gap.